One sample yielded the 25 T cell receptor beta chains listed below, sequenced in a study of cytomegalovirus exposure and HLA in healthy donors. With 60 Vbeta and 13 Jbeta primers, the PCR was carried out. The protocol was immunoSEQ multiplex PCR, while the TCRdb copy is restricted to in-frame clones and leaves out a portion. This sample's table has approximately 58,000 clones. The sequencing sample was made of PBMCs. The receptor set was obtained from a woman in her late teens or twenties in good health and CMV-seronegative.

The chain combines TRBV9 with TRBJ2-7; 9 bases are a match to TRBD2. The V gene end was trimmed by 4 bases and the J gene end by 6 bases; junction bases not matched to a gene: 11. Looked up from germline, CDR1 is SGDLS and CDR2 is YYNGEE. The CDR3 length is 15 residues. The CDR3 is CASSNTGLASSEQYF. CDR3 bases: TGTGCCAGCAGCAACACGGGACTAGCATCATCCGAGCAGTACTTC. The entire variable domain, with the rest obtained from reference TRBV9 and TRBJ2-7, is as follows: DSGVTQTPKHLITATGQRVTLRCSPRSGDLSVYWYQQSLDQGLQFLIQYYNGEERAKGNILERFSAQQFPDLHSELNLSSLELGDSALYFCASSNTGLASSEQYFGPGTRLTVT.

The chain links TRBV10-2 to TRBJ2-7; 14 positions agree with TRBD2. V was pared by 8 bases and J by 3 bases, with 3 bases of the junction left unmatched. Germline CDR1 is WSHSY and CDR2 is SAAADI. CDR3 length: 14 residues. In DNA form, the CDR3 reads TGCGCCAGCGCGGGACTAGCGGGGGACTACGAGCAGTACTTC. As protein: CASAGLAGDYEQYF.

The CDR3 loop reads CASSLGGSKNEQFF. The CDR3 region has the DNA TGTGCCAGCAGCTTAGGAGGGAGTAAGAATGAGCAGTTCTTC. The gene calls are TRBV7-3 and TRBJ2-1; possible D gene TRBD2, 6 bases. V was shortened by 2 bases and J by 7 bases, with 12 bases between the two germline ends. Looked up from germline, CDR1 is SGHTA and CDR2 is FQGTGA. The CDR3 loop spans 14 amino acids. Using reference TRBV7-3 and TRBJ2-1 for the parts outside the CDR3, the full variable domain is GAGVSQTPSNKVTEKGKYVELRCDPISGHTALYWYRQSLGQGPEFLIYFQGTGAADDSGLPNDRFFAVRPEGSVSTLKIQRTERGDSAVYLCASSLGGSKNEQFFGPGTRLTVL.

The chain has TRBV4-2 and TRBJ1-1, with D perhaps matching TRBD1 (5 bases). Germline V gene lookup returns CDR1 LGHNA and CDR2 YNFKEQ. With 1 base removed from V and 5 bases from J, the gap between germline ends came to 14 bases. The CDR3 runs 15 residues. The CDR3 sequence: CASSQGRGIETEAFF. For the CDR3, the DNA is TGTGCCAGCAGCCAAGGGAGGGGTATAGAAACTGAAGCTTTCTTT.

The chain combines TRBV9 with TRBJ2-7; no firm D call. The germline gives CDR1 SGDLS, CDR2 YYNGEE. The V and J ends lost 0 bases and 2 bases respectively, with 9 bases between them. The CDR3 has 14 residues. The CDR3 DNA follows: TGTGCCAGCAGCGTAGAATCAGGTACCTACGAGCAGTACTTC. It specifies CASSVESGTYEQYF. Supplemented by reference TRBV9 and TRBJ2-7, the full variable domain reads DSGVTQTPKHLITATGQRVTLRCSPRSGDLSVYWYQQSLDQGLQFLIQYYNGEERAKGNILERFSAQQFPDLHSELNLSSLELGDSALYFCASSVESGTYEQYFGPGTRLTVT.

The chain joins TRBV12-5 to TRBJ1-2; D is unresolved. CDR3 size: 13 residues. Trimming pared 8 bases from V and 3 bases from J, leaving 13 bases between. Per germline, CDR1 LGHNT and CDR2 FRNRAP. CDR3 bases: TGTGCTAGTTCTCGTATTAGTGACTATGGCTACACCTTC. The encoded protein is CASSRISDYGYTF.

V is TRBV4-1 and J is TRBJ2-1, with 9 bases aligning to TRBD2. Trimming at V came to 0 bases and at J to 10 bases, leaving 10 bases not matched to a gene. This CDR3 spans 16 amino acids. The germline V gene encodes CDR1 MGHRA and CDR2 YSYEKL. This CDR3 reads CASSQDALAGMGEQFF. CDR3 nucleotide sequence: TGCGCCAGCAGCCAAGATGCGCTAGCGGGAATGGGGGAGCAGTTCTTC.

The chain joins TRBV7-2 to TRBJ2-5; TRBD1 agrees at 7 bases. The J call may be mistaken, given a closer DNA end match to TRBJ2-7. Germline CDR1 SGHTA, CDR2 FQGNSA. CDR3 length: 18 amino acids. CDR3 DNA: TGTGCCAGCAGCCGGGACAGACCATTAATCAATCCAGCCTACGAGCAGTACTTC. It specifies CASSRDRPLINPAYEQYF.

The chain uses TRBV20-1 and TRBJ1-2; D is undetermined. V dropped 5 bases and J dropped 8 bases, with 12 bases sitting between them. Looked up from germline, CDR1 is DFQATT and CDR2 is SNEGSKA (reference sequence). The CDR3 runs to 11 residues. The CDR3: CSAPWEVGYTF. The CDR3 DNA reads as TGCAGTGCTCCCTGGGAGGTGGGCTACACCTTC.

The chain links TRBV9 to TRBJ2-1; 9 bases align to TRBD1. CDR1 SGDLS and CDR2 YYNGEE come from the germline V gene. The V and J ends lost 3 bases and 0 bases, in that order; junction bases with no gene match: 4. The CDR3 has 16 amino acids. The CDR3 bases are TGTGCCAGCAGCGGACAGGGGGGTAGCTCCTACAATGAGCAGTTCTTC. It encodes CASSGQGGSSYNEQFF.

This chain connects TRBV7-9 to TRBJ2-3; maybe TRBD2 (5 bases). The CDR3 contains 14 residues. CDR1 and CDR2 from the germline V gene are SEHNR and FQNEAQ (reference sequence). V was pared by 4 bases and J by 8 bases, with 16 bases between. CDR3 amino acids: CASSSGKAGLTQYF. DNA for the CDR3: TGTGCCAGCAGCTCCGGGAAAGCTGGCCTTACGCAGTATTTT.

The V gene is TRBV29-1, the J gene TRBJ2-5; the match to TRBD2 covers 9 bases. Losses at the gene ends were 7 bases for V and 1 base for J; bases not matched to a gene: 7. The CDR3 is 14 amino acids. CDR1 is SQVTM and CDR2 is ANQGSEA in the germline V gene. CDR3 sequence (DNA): TGCAGCGCCCCTCTAGCGGGGCCCCAAGAGACCCAGTACTTC. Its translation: CSAPLAGPQETQYF.

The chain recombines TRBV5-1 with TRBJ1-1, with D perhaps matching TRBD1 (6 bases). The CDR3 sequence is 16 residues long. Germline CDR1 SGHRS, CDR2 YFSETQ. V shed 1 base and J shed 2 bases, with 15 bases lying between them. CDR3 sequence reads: CASSLLSSGVNTEAFF. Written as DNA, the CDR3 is TGCGCCAGCAGCTTGTTGAGTTCAGGGGTAAACACTGAAGCTTTCTTT.

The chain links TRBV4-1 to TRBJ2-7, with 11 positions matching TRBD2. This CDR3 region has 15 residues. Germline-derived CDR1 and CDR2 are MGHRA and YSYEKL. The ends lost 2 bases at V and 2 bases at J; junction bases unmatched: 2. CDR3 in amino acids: CASSQLSGGAYEQYF. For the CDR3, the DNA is TGCGCCAGCAGCCAACTTAGCGGGGGGGCCTACGAGCAGTACTTC.

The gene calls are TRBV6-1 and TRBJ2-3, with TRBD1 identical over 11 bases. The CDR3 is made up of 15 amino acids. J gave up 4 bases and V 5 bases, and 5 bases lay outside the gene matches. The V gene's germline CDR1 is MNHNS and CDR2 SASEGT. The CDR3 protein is CASSTGTGGADTQYF. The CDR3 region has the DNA TGTGCCAGCAGTACCGGGACAGGGGGGGCAGATACGCAGTATTTT.

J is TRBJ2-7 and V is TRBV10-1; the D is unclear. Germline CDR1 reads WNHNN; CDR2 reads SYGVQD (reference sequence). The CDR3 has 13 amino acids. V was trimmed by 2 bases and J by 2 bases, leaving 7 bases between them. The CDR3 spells CASSEASTYEQYF. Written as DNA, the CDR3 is TGCGCCAGCAGTGAGGCCAGTACCTACGAGCAGTACTTC.

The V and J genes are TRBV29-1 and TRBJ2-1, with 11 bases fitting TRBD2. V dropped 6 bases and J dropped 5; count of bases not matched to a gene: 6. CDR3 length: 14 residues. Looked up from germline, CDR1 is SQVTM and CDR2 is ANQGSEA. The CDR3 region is CSVVTSGNHNEQFF. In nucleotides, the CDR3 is TGCAGCGTGGTGACTAGCGGGAATCACAATGAGCAGTTCTTC.

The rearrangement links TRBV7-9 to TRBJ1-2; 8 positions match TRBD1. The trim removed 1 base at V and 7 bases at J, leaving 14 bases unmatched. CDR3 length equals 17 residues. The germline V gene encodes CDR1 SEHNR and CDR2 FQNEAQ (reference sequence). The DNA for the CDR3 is TGTGCCAGCAGCTTAGATGGTGCAGGGGGCTATGGTGCTGGCTACACCTTC. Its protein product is CASSLDGAGGYGAGYTF.

The CDR3: CASSLLAGEFSYEQYF. CDR3 nucleotides: TGCGCCAGCAGCTTACTAGCGGGAGAATTTTCCTACGAGCAGTACTTC. This chain connects TRBV5-1 to TRBJ2-7; TRBD2 matches 11 bases. The germline V gene has CDR1 SGHRS and CDR2 YFSETQ. The CDR3 runs 16 residues. J lost 1 base, V lost 2 bases, and 5 bases had no gene match.

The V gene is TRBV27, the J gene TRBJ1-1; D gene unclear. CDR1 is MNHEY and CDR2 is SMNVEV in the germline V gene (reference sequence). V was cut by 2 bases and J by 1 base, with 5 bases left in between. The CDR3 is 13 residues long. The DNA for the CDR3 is TGTGCCAGCAGTTTACTGGCGAACACTGAAGCTTTCTTT. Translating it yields CASSLLANTEAFF.

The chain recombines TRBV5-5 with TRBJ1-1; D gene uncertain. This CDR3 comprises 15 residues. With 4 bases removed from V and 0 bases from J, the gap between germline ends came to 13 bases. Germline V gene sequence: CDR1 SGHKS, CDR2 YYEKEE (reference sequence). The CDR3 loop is CASSLVAGMNTEAFF. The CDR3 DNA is TGTGCCAGCAGCCTGGTAGCGGGGATGAACACTGAAGCTTTCTTT. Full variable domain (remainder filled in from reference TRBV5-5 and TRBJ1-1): DAGVTQSPTHLIKTRGQQVTLRCSPISGHKSVSWYQQVLGQGPQFIFQYYEKEERGRGNFPDRFSARQFPNYSSELNVNALLLGDSALYLCASSLVAGMNTEAFFGQGTRLTVV.

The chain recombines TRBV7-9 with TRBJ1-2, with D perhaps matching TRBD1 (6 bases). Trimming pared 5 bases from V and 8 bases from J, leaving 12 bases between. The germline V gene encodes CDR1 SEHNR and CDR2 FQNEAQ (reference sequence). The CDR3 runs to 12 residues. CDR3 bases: TGTGCCAGCAGCCTTGACAGGTACGGCTACACCTTC. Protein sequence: CASSLDRYGYTF.

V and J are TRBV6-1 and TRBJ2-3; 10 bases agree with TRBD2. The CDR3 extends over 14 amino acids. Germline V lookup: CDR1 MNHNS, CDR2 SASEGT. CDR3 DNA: TGTTCTTCGGGAGGACTAGCGGACACAGATACGCAGTATTTT. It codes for CSSGGLADTDTQYF.

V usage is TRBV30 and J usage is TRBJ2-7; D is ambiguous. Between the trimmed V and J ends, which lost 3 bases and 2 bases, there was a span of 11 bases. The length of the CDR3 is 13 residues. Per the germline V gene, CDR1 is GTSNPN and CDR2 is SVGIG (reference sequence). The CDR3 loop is CAWRSSQTYEQYF. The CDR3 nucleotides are TGTGCCTGGAGATCGTCCCAGACCTACGAGCAGTACTTC.

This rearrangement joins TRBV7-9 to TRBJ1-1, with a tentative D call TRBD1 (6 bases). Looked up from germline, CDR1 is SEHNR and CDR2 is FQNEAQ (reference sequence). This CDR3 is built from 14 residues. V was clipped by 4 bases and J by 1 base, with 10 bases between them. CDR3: CASSSQGRNTEAFF. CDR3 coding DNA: TGTGCCAGCAGCTCCCAGGGGCGGAACACTGAAGCTTTCTTT. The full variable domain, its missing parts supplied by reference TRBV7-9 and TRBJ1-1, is DTGVSQNPRHKITKRGQNVTFRCDPISEHNRLYWYRQTLGQGPEFLTYFQNEAQLEKSRLLSDRFSAERPKGSFSTLEIQRTEQGDSAMYLCASSSQGRNTEAFFGQGTRLTVV.